The rows below give T cell receptor beta chains drawn from one sample of a study of blood T cells in healthy people across ages. TCRdb re-called the 5' RACE reads with MiXCR, one entry per CDR3 protein. This table has over 1,500,000 distinct CDR3 sequences, just under 50% appearing once. Source material: blood. The receptors were sampled from a woman between 35 and 50 years old in good health. Each CDR3 is given with its conserved first and last residue. Each record gives: D gene, clone size, V gene, J gene, CDR3 protein, CDR3 DNA. D genes are given only for firm matches. Expanded clones get a size class; other rows say once, few or many, or leave the size out.

NA	once	TRBV28	TRBJ1-5	CASSPWGGGQPQHF	TGTGCCAGCAGTCCATGGGGGGGCGGTCAGCCCCAGCATTTT
TRBD1	NA	TRBV20-1	TRBJ1-1	CSVREGQSNTEAFF	TGCAGTGTGAGAGAGGGACAGTCGAACACTGAAGCTTTCTTT
NA	NA	TRBV29-1	TRBJ1-4	CSVGFNEKLFF	TGCAGCGTTGGTTTTAATGAAAAACTGTTTTTT
NA	few	TRBV27	TRBJ2-7	CASRTTPYEQYF	TGTGCCAGCAGGACAACTCCCTACGAGCAGTACTTC
NA	NA	TRBV30	TRBJ2-3	CAWISREGDTDTQYF	TGTGCCTGGATATCCAGGGAAGGCGACACAGATACGCAGTATTTT
NA	NA	TRBV12-3/TRBV12-4	TRBJ1-2	CASSQPGNSYGYTF	TGTGCCAGCAGTCAGCCAGGGAATTCCTATGGCTACACCTTC
NA	few	TRBV15	TRBJ2-1	CATSRDPGGSDEQFF	TGTGCCACCAGCAGAGACCCGGGGGGCAGCGATGAGCAGTTCTTC
NA	few	TRBV9	TRBJ2-1	CASSPNSEHEQFF	TGTGCCAGCAGCCCCAACAGCGAGCATGAGCAGTTCTTC
NA	NA	TRBV20-1	TRBJ2-1	CSARDQGRSSYNEQFF	TGCAGTGCTAGAGACCAGGGGCGGAGCTCCTACAATGAGCAGTTCTTC
NA	NA	TRBV5-1	TRBJ1-1	CASSSIPQGDTEAFF	TGCGCCAGCAGCTCAATCCCACAGGGTGACACTGAAGCTTTCTTT
NA	NA	TRBV4-2	TRBJ1-5	CASSVAPQDQPQHF	TGTGCCAGCAGCGTTGCCCCGCAGGATCAGCCCCAGCATTTT
NA	NA	TRBV7-2	TRBJ1-2	CASSLVLPFKGQSNYGYTF	TGTGCCAGCAGCTTAGTACTCCCCTTTAAAGGACAGTCTAACTATGGCTACACCTTC
TRBD1	NA	TRBV27	TRBJ2-7	CASSLPGQGQVQYF	TGTGCCAGCAGTTTGCCGGGACAGGGGCAGGTGCAGTACTTC
TRBD1	NA	TRBV24-1	TRBJ2-5	CATSDADRGQETQYF	TGTGCCACCAGTGATGCGGACAGGGGACAAGAGACCCAGTACTTC
NA	NA	TRBV14	TRBJ2-1	CASSLLGQGSTYNEQFF	TGTGCCAGCAGCCTCCTAGGCCAGGGGTCGACCTACAATGAGCAGTTCTTC
TRBD2	few	TRBV6-2/TRBV6-3	TRBJ2-1	CASKASGGHNEQFF	TGTGCCTCCAAGGCTAGCGGGGGGCATAATGAGCAGTTCTTC
TRBD2	NA	TRBV6-2/TRBV6-3	TRBJ2-5	CASSYAVAGGQETQYF	TGTGCCAGCAGTTACGCGGTAGCGGGGGGGCAAGAGACCCAGTACTTC
NA	NA	TRBV7-9	TRBJ2-2	CASTRHHANTGELFF	TGTGCCAGCACCCGACACCACGCGAACACCGGGGAGCTGTTTTTT
NA	many	TRBV6-6	TRBJ2-7	CASSRDYEQYF	TGTGCCAGCAGCCGAGACTACGAGCAGTACTTC
TRBD2	NA	TRBV27	TRBJ2-1	CASSLIASGYNEQFF	TGTGCCAGCAGTTTAATCGCTAGCGGCTACAATGAGCAGTTCTTC
NA	few	TRBV14	TRBJ2-1	CASSRGESSYNEQFF	TGTGCCAGCAGCCGAGGGGAGAGCTCCTACAATGAGCAGTTCTTC
TRBD1	NA	TRBV20-1	TRBJ1-5	CSVPKSPTGWKQPQHF	TGCAGTGTTCCTAAATCCCCGACAGGGTGGAAGCAGCCCCAGCATTTT
TRBD2	few	TRBV3-1	TRBJ2-5	CASISSGGGGTQYF	TGTGCCAGCATTAGTAGCGGGGGCGGCGGGACCCAGTACTTC
NA	NA	TRBV29-1	TRBJ2-3	CSGRVRGYTDTQYF	TGCAGCGGAAGGGTTCGGGGGTACACAGATACGCAGTATTTT
TRBD1	NA	TRBV7-2	TRBJ1-6	CASSFGQGATSPLHF	TGTGCCAGCAGCTTCGGGCAGGGGGCAACTTCACCCCTCCACTTT
TRBD1	few	TRBV6-1	TRBJ2-6	CAILRGQRLSGANVLTF	TGTGCCATCCTGAGGGGGCAGAGACTTTCTGGGGCCAACGTCCTGACTTTC
NA	NA	TRBV7-9	TRBJ2-3	CASSLSTALREYF	TGTGCCAGCAGCTTATCGACCGCGCTCAGGGAGTATTTT
NA	NA	TRBV5-1	TRBJ2-1	CASSFQVGHEQFF	TGCGCCAGCAGCTTTCAGGTTGGGCATGAGCAGTTCTTC
TRBD2	NA	TRBV4-3	TRBJ2-5	CASSQGAGGLEQYF	TGCGCCAGCAGCCAAGGGGCGGGGGGGCTTGAGCAGTACTTC
TRBD1	NA	TRBV28	TRBJ1-2	CASSLPSTGMGGYTF	TGTGCCAGCAGTCTCCCCTCGACAGGGATGGGTGGCTACACCTTC
NA	NA	TRBV3-1	TRBJ2-2	CASSTSRGGNTGELFF	TGTGCCAGCAGCACGTCTCGGGGCGGTAACACCGGGGAGCTGTTTTTT